A selection of T cell receptor beta chains follows, all from one sample in a study of blood T cell repertoires in COVID-19. Profiling relied on immunoSEQ multiplex PCR, and the TCRdb table lists in-frame clones only, not all of them. The table records a few hundred thousand clones, roughly nine tenths of them present only once. Input material: PBMCs or T cells enriched from blood (not recorded which). Receptors were obtained from a woman in her fifties or sixties in a cohort exposed to, infected with or recovered from COVID-19 (not recorded which). CDR3s leave out the opening cysteine and the closing phenylalanine or tryptophan. Fields, in order: V gene, J gene, clone size, CDR3 protein. Clone size is shown for a subset of rows, as once, few, many or a class of expanded clone.

v_call: TRBV10-3; j_call: TRBJ2-1; clone_size: -; cdr3_aa: AIREPTSGSPLEQF
v_call: TRBV2; j_call: TRBJ1-5; clone_size: -; cdr3_aa: ASSATPTGGDYSNQPQH
v_call: TRBV7-3; j_call: TRBJ1-1; clone_size: -; cdr3_aa: ASSLTGHTEAF
v_call: TRBV7-2; j_call: TRBJ2-7; clone_size: -; cdr3_aa: ASSLASGTAYEQY
v_call: TRBV5-1; j_call: TRBJ1-6; clone_size: -; cdr3_aa: ASSPITGDSPLH
v_call: TRBV7-2; j_call: TRBJ2-5; clone_size: -; cdr3_aa: ASSLGVRETQY
v_call: TRBV5-5; j_call: TRBJ1-1; clone_size: -; cdr3_aa: ASSLIGQGSTEAF
v_call: TRBV5-1; j_call: TRBJ1-2; clone_size: -; cdr3_aa: ASSAGQGRGGYT
v_call: TRBV9; j_call: TRBJ1-1; clone_size: -; cdr3_aa: ASSVGLGRTEAF
v_call: TRBV7-9; j_call: TRBJ2-5; clone_size: -; cdr3_aa: ASSPIQAGGPQETQY
v_call: TRBV9; j_call: TRBJ2-7; clone_size: -; cdr3_aa: ASSVTGTTYEQY
v_call: TRBV5-6; j_call: TRBJ2-1; clone_size: -; cdr3_aa: ASSFAAEQF
v_call: TRBV11-2; j_call: TRBJ2-1; clone_size: -; cdr3_aa: ASSLAARGGLNEQF
v_call: TRBV7-8; j_call: TRBJ1-1; clone_size: -; cdr3_aa: ASSLRLAEAF
v_call: TRBV4-3; j_call: TRBJ2-6; clone_size: -; cdr3_aa: ASSQLTGDRGTGANVLT
v_call: TRBV5-1; j_call: TRBJ2-3; clone_size: once; cdr3_aa: ASSGGTSTDTQY
v_call: TRBV2; j_call: TRBJ1-5; clone_size: -; cdr3_aa: ASSEALPDQPQH
v_call: TRBV6-4; j_call: TRBJ2-4; clone_size: -; cdr3_aa: ASSDSMDRAKNIQY
v_call: TRBV19; j_call: TRBJ2-1; clone_size: once; cdr3_aa: ASSPWGAGGDYNEQF
v_call: TRBV11-1; j_call: TRBJ2-5; clone_size: -; cdr3_aa: ASSHRGTAQETQY
v_call: TRBV29-1; j_call: TRBJ2-3; clone_size: few; cdr3_aa: SVRGLAGWADTQY
v_call: TRBV5-1; j_call: TRBJ2-2; clone_size: -; cdr3_aa: ASSLAAGELF